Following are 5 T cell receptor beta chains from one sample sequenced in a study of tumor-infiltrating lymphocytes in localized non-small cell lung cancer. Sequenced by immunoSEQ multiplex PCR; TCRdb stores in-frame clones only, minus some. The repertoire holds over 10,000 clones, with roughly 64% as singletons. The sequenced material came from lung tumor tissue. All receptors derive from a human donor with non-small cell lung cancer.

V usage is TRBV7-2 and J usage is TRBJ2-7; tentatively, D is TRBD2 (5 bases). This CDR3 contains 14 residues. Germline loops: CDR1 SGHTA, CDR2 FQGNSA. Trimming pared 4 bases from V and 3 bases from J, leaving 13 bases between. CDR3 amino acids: CASSSGRGDYEQYF. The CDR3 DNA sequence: TGTGCCAGCAGCTCGGGCCGGGGTGACTACGAGCAGTACTTC.

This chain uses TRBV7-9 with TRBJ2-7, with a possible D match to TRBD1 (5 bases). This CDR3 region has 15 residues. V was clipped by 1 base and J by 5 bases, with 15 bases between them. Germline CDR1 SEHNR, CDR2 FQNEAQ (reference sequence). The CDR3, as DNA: TGTGCCAGCAGCTTAGGTTGGGGCCCATCCCACGAGCAGTACTTC. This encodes CASSLGWGPSHEQYF.

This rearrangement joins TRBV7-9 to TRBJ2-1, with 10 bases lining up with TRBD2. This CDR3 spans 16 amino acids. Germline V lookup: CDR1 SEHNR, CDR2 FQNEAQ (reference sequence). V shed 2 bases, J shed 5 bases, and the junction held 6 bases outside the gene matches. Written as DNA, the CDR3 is TGTGCCAGCAGCTTAAGTCTAGCGGGAGCCCACAATGAGCAGTTCTTC. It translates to CASSLSLAGAHNEQFF.

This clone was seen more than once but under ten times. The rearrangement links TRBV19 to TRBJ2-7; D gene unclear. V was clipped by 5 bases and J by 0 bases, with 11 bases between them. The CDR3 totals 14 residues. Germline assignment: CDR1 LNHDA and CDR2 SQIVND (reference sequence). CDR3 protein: CASSLQSSSYEQYF. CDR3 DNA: TGTGCCAGTAGTCTACAGTCCTCCTCCTACGAGCAGTACTTC.

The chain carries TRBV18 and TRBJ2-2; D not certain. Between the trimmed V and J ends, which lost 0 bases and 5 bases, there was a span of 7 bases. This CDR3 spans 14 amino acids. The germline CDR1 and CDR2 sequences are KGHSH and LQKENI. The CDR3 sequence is CASSPPLRTGELFF. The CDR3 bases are TGTGCCAGCTCACCACCCCTGCGTACCGGGGAGCTGTTTTTT.